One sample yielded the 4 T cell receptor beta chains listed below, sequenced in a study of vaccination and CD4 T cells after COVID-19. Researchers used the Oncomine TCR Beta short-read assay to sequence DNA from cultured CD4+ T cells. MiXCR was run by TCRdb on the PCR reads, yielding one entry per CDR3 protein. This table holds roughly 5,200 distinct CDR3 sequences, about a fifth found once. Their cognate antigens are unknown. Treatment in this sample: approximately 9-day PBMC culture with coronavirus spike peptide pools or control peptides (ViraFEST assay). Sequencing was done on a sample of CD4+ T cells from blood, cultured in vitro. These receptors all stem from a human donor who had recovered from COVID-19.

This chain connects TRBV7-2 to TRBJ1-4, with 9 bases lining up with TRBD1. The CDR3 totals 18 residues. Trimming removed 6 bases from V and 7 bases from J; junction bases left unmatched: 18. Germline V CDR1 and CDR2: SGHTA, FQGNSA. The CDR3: CASRYGTGHNLPGEKLFF. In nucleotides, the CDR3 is TGTGCCAGCAGATATGGGACAGGGCACAACCTACCGGGTGAAAAACTGTTTTTT.

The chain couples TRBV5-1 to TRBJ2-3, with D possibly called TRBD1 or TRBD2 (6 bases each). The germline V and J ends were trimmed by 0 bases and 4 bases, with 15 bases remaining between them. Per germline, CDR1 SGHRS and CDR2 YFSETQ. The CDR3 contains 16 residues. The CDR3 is CASSLEGGLRADTQYF. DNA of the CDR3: TGCGCCAGCAGCTTGGAAGGGGGGCTTCGCGCAGATACGCAGTATTTT. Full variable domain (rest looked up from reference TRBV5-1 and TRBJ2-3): KAGVTQTPRYLIKTRGQQVTLSCSPISGHRSVSWYQQTPGQGLQFLFEYFSETQRNKGNFPGRFSGRQFSNSRSEMNVSTLELGDSALYLCASSLEGGLRADTQYFGPGTRLTVL.

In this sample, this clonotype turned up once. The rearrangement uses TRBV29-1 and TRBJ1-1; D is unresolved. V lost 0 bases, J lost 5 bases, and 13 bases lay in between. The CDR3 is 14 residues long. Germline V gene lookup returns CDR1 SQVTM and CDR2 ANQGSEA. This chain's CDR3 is CSVEDPSGWTEAFF. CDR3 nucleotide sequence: TGCAGCGTTGAAGACCCCAGCGGTTGGACTGAAGCTTTCTTT.

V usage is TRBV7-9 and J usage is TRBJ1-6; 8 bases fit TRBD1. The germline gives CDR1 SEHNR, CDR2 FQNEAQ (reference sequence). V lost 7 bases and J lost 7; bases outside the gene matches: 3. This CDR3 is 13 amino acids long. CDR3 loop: CASTRQGNSPLHF. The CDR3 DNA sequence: TGTGCCAGCACCAGACAGGGGAATTCACCCCTCCACTTT.